Below are 8 T cell receptor beta chains sequenced from a single sample in a study of early stage breast cancer tumors. Produced via immunoSEQ multiplex PCR; TCRdb's table is partial and in-frame only. The table includes tens of thousands of clones, around four fifths detected once. Sequenced material: blood. The receptors originated from a person aged 35 to 50 with breast cancer.

The chain employs TRBV11-3 and TRBJ2-3; possible D gene TRBD2, 5 bases. The ends were cut back, 1 base at V and 0 bases at J, with 8 bases in the middle. The CDR3 is 15 residues long. Germline V gene lookup returns CDR1 SGHNT and CDR2 YENEEA. The CDR3 is CASSLGSVSTDTQYF. The CDR3 region has the DNA TGTGCCAGCAGCTTAGGTAGCGTGAGCACAGATACGCAGTATTTT.

This clone has a handful of counts. The CDR3 DNA reads TGTGCCAGCAGCGACAGCATACAGGATGGCTACACCTTC. Translation gives CASSDSIQDGYTF. The chain has TRBV9 and TRBJ1-2, with D perhaps matching TRBD1 (5 bases). Germline V gene sequence: CDR1 SGDLS, CDR2 YYNGEE. The V gene lost 3 bases and the J gene lost 6 bases, with 12 bases spanning the gap. There are 13 residues in the CDR3. The variable domain in full, completed from reference TRBV9 and TRBJ1-2, reads DSGVTQTPKHLITATGQRVTLRCSPRSGDLSVYWYQQSLDQGLQFLIQYYNGEERAKGNILERFSAQQFPDLHSELNLSSLELGDSALYFCASSDSIQDGYTFGSGTRLTVV.

J is TRBJ2-5 and V is TRBV7-6; D is ambiguous. This CDR3 spans 12 amino acids. Trimming took 1 base from V and 7 from J, leaving 7 bases between them. The germline V gene has CDR1 SGHVS and CDR2 FNYEAQ. The CDR3 DNA is TGTGCCAGCAGCTTAGTGCTCTCGACCCAGTACTTC. Its translation is CASSLVLSTQYF.

This clone has more than one count but fewer than ten. This rearrangement joins TRBV10-3 to TRBJ2-2; TRBD2 matches at 11 bases. This CDR3 contains 18 residues. The V and J ends lost 4 bases and 5 bases, in that order; junction bases with no gene match: 12. The germline gives CDR1 ENHRY, CDR2 SYGVKD. This CDR3 is CAISGGTSGAGGTGELFF. DNA of the CDR3: TGTGCCATCAGTGGAGGGACTAGCGGAGCAGGGGGGACCGGGGAGCTGTTTTTT.

This sequence joins TRBV27 and TRBJ2-5; D is uncertain. Trimming cost V 2 bases and J 5 bases, with 12 bases left between them. CDR3 length: 14 residues. Germline loops: CDR1 MNHEY, CDR2 SMNVEV (reference sequence). The CDR3 nucleotides are TGTGCCAGCAGTTTACTATCACAGCAGGAGACCCAGTACTTC. This codes for CASSLLSQQETQYF.

The chain combines TRBV4-1 with TRBJ2-3; 9 nucleotides line up with TRBD2. CDR1 and CDR2 from the germline V gene are MGHRA and YSYEKL. Trimming cost V 5 bases and J 2 bases; bases outside gene matches: 11. The CDR3 covers 17 residues. The CDR3 reads CASSDLAGGPLTDTQYF. CDR3 coding DNA: TGCGCCAGCAGCGACCTTGCGGGAGGGCCCCTCACAGATACGCAGTATTTT.

This chain uses TRBV2 with TRBJ2-5; 11 bases map to TRBD2. Germline lookup yields CDR1 SNHLY and CDR2 FYNNEI. J lost 1 base, V lost 6 bases, and 10 bases had no gene match. The CDR3 is 17 amino acids. The CDR3: CASSWTSGLLTQETQYF. For the CDR3, the DNA is TGTGCCAGCAGCTGGACTAGCGGGCTCCTTACCCAAGAGACCCAGTACTTC.

The chain joins TRBV5-1 to TRBJ1-1; D is possibly TRBD1 (5 bases). V dropped 3 bases and J dropped 4 bases, with 13 bases sitting between them. This CDR3 comprises 14 residues. Germline V gene sequence: CDR1 SGHRS, CDR2 YFSETQ. This CDR3 reads CASSSSGRGTEAFF. CDR3 in DNA: TGCGCCAGCAGCTCCTCCGGGAGGGGCACTGAAGCTTTCTTT.